Each of the 18 T cell receptor beta chains below was sequenced from the same sample in a study of control samples from healthy donors and cancer patients. Here immunoSEQ multiplex PCR was the method, and the copy in TCRdb shows in-frame clones only, minus some. The sample has about 110,000 clones, over 75% seen once. Sequencing was carried out using blood. The receptor source for this set is a human donor in good health. The donor label of this sample is uncertain.

The chain combines TRBV27 with TRBJ2-2, with 7 bases fitting TRBD1. The CDR3 covers 14 residues. Germline values: CDR1 MNHEY, CDR2 SMNVEV (reference sequence). J was trimmed by 4 bases and V by 7 bases; bases with no gene match: 6. This chain's CDR3 is CASMKGQATGELFF. Written as DNA, the CDR3 is TGTGCCAGCATGAAAGGACAGGCCACCGGGGAGCTGTTTTTT.

The chain uses TRBV7-7 and TRBJ2-5, with D perhaps matching TRBD2 (7 bases). CDR1 is SSHAT, CDR2 FNYEAQ, per germline (reference sequence). The CDR3 is made up of 16 amino acids. Trimming shortened V by 1 base and J by 1 base, and 13 bases separated the two germline ends. The CDR3 here is CASSLGTAGAQETQYF. The CDR3 bases are TGTGCCAGCAGCTTAGGAACCGCGGGGGCCCAAGAGACCCAGTACTTC.

V gene TRBV10-3 combines with J gene TRBJ2-7, with D uncertain. Germline V lookup: CDR1 ENHRY, CDR2 SYGVKD. V was trimmed by 6 bases and J by 3 bases, leaving 12 bases between them. The CDR3 sequence is 13 residues long. DNA for the CDR3: TGTGCCATCAGCGTGATTGGCGGCTACGAGCAGTACTTC. This gives the protein CAISVIGGYEQYF.

V gene TRBV7-8 combines with J gene TRBJ2-7; 9 bases map to TRBD1. Germline V gene sequence: CDR1 SGHVS, CDR2 FQNEAQ. Losses at the gene ends were 4 bases for V and 2 bases for J; bases not matched to a gene: 9. This CDR3 has 16 residues. The CDR3, as DNA: TGTGCCAGCAGCTCACGTTCCGGGACAGGGACCTACGAGCAGTACTTC. It is translated as CASSSRSGTGTYEQYF.

The V gene is TRBV27, the J gene TRBJ1-2, with 9 bases matching TRBD1. Germline CDR1 reads MNHEY; CDR2 reads SMNVEV (reference sequence). This CDR3 is built from 15 residues. The V segment lost 5 bases and the J segment 6 bases; nucleotides outside the gene matches: 10. This CDR3 is CASSPDWDRENGYTF. CDR3 bases: TGTGCCAGCAGTCCAGACTGGGACAGGGAAAATGGCTACACCTTC.

This clone was observed a single time. This chain links TRBV5-5 with TRBJ2-3; 9 nucleotides match TRBD1. The V gene end was trimmed by 3 bases and the J gene end by 1 base; junction bases not matched to a gene: 0. This CDR3 has 14 residues. Germline values: CDR1 SGHKS, CDR2 YYEKEE (reference sequence). The CDR3 bases are TGTGCCAGCAGCTGGACAGGGGGCACAGATACGCAGTATTTT. Translation: CASSWTGGTDTQYF.

The chain links TRBV5-1 to TRBJ1-3; D not certain. V was trimmed by 4 bases and J by 0 bases, leaving 11 bases between them. The CDR3 length is 15 residues. Germline lookup yields CDR1 SGHRS and CDR2 YFSETQ. The CDR3 protein is CASSKDGDSGNTIYF. The DNA for the CDR3 is TGCGCCAGCAGCAAGGACGGAGACTCTGGAAACACCATATATTTT.

The V and J genes are TRBV19 and TRBJ1-5, with 7 bases matching TRBD1. CDR3 length: 13 amino acids. V shed 4 bases and J 8 bases; nucleotides not matched to a gene: 5. Per germline, CDR1 LNHDA and CDR2 SQIVND (reference sequence). The CDR3: CASSTQGGEPQHF. The DNA of the CDR3 is TGTGCCAGTAGTACCCAGGGGGGGGAGCCCCAGCATTTT.

The chain links TRBV15 to TRBJ1-3; D not resolved. CDR3 size: 13 residues. Trimming stripped 0 bases from V and 4 bases from J, with 4 bases between. The germline CDR1 and CDR2 sequences are LNHNV and YYDKDF (reference sequence). DNA for the CDR3: TGTGCCACCAGCAGAGAAACAGGAAACACCATATATTTT. This sequence encodes CATSRETGNTIYF.

This clone was observed a handful of times. CDR3 nucleotide sequence: TGCGCCAGCAGCTTAAGGGGGGCCCAAGAGACCCAGTACTTC. This encodes CASSLRGAQETQYF. J is TRBJ2-5 and V is TRBV5-1; TRBD1 or TRBD2 may be the D gene (6 bases each). The CDR3 totals 14 residues. Germline values: CDR1 SGHRS, CDR2 YFSETQ. Between the trimmed V and J ends, which lost 2 bases and 1 base, there was a span of 9 bases.

This clone was recorded a few times. V and J are TRBV7-9 and TRBJ1-1, with D possibly TRBD1 on 5 matching bases. The length of the CDR3 is 15 residues. The V gene's germline CDR1 is SEHNR and CDR2 FQNEAQ (reference sequence). With 0 bases removed from V and 3 bases from J, the gap between germline ends came to 11 bases. CDR3 region: CASSLASMGDTEAFF. DNA for the CDR3: TGTGCCAGCAGCTTAGCCTCTATGGGGGACACTGAAGCTTTCTTT.

This sequence joins TRBV9 and TRBJ2-5; 7 nucleotides line up with TRBD2. Germline V gene data show CDR1 as SGDLS and CDR2 as YYNGEE. The junction had 7 bases not matched to a gene; V was cut back by 4 bases and J by 1 base. The CDR3 has 15 amino acids. The CDR3 sequence is CASSKIAGLQETQYF. The CDR3 region has the DNA TGTGCCAGCAGCAAAATAGCGGGCCTCCAAGAGACCCAGTACTTC.

The rearrangement uses TRBV27 and TRBJ2-3, with D perhaps TRBD2 (5 bases). Per the germline V gene, CDR1 is MNHEY and CDR2 is SMNVEV (reference sequence). V was clipped by 5 bases and J by 6 bases, with 15 bases between them. The CDR3 totals 14 residues. CDR3 nucleotide sequence: TGTGCCAGCAGTCCTACTCTCTGGACTGATACGCAGTATTTT. It translates to CASSPTLWTDTQYF.

V usage is TRBV3-1 (or the pseudogene TRBV3-2) and J usage is TRBJ2-1; D possibly corresponds to TRBD1 (6 bases). Germline V gene lookup returns CDR1 LGHDT and CDR2 YNNKEL (reference sequence). The V end was cut by 4 bases, the J end by 4 bases, with 17 bases between. There are 16 residues in the CDR3. CDR3 coding DNA: TGTGCCAGCAGCCCCCAGGAGGACAGTATGTACAATGAGCAGTTCTTC. Translating it yields CASSPQEDSMYNEQFF.

V gene TRBV30 combines with J gene TRBJ2-5, with D possibly matching TRBD1 (6 bases). The V gene's germline CDR1 is GTSNPN and CDR2 SVGIG (reference sequence). The CDR3 extends over 14 amino acids. V was clipped by 2 bases and J by 4 bases, with 14 bases between them. CDR3 nucleotide sequence: TGTGCCTGGAGTCCACAGGGTCGGATAGAGACCCAGTACTTC. Translation: CAWSPQGRIETQYF.

This clone was seen just once. The genes are TRBV10-3 and TRBJ2-1; 13 bases are shared with TRBD2. This CDR3 spans 17 amino acids. J was trimmed by 0 bases and V by 6 bases; bases with no gene match: 5. Germline V CDR1 and CDR2: ENHRY, SYGVKD. The CDR3 sequence is CAIRPGLAGSSYNEQFF. In DNA form, the CDR3 reads TGTGCCATCAGGCCGGGACTAGCGGGGAGCTCCTACAATGAGCAGTTCTTC.

The sample holds one count of this clone. The chain couples TRBV29-1 to TRBJ1-5, with D perhaps TRBD1 (6 bases). The CDR3 sequence is 13 residues long. The germline V and J ends were trimmed by 5 bases and 3 bases, with 11 bases remaining between them. Looked up from germline, CDR1 is SQVTM and CDR2 is ANQGSEA. The CDR3 loop reads CSVQGHNNQPQHF. The DNA for the CDR3 is TGCAGCGTTCAGGGGCACAACAATCAGCCCCAGCATTTT.

The genes are TRBV29-1 and TRBJ1-1; the D is unclear. Trimming cost V 3 bases and J 1 base, with 6 bases left between them. Germline values: CDR1 SQVTM, CDR2 ANQGSEA. This CDR3 has 12 amino acids. The CDR3 protein is CSVEGGNTEAFF. The CDR3 DNA follows: TGCAGCGTTGAGGGCGGGAACACTGAAGCTTTCTTT.